This T cell receptor (beta chain) is from a study of shared clonotypes between healthy human individuals. Study results and limitations: Generation probabilities of non-shared clonotypes were lower (relative to those shared by all four donors). Only blood underwent sampling, and tissue repertoires likely differ. What naive subsets generally showed was a larger estimated richness than memory subsets showed.

Terminally differentiated effector memory CD45RA+ cells were left out of the naive CD8 fraction, which was CD45RO-negative and positively selected for CCR7. V dropped 1 base and J dropped 1; count of bases not matched to a gene: 4. The germline V gene encodes CDR1 SGHAT and CDR2 FQNNGV. CDR3 length equals 15 residues. Regarding this clone: Its antigen remains unidentified.

Repertoires were generated with immunoSEQ multiplex PCR, while TCRdb's copy carries only in-frame clones and drops some. In the table there are roughly 570,000 clones, 95% to 98% of which are singletons. The clonotype comes from a man younger than 45 in good health. The chain has TRBV11-2 and TRBJ2-7, with 7 bases fitting TRBD1. Material: naive CD8+ T cells sorted from blood. The DNA of the CDR3 is TGTGCCAGCAGCTTAGGAGGGGACAGTTCCTACGAGCAGTACTTC. Protein sequence: CASSLGGDSSYEQYF. The whole variable domain, filled in from reference TRBV11-2 and TRBJ2-7, reads EAGVAQSPRYKIIEKRQSVAFWCNPISGHATLYWYQQILGQGPKLLIQFQNNGVVDDSQLPKDRFSAERLKGVDSTLKIQPAKLEDSAVYLCASSLGGDSSYEQYFGPGTRLTVT.